The source of this T cell receptor (beta chain) is a study of shared clonotypes between healthy human individuals. General study findings and limits: Non-shared clonotypes were found to have lower generation probabilities than the clonotypes that were shared by all four of the sorted-subset donors.

The CDR3 is 13 residues long. Germline-derived CDR1 and CDR2 are MRHNA and SNTAGT. V lost 4 bases, J lost 6 bases, and 6 bases stayed unmatched. This table comes from immunoSEQ multiplex PCR, and its TCRdb copy is limited to in-frame clones, with some not included. The sample consists of 780,000 or so clones, roughly 72% of them appearing once. Points on this clone: What it binds is unknown.

The sequenced sample consisted of memory CD4+ T cells sorted from blood. The subset here: CD45RA-negative fraction. V and J are TRBV6-4 and TRBJ2-7, with TRBD1 matching 7 bases. The TCR originated in a woman aged 30 to 39 in good health. The CDR3 DNA reads TGTGCCAGCAGTGTCGACAGGGCAGGCGAGCAGTACTTC. It encodes CASSVDRAGEQYF.